This TCR beta chain was sequenced for a study of blood T cell repertoires in COVID-19. The overall study: The samples span acute and convalescent COVID-19 from the United States, Italy and Spain. T cells, B-cell-depleted T cells, or PBMCs supplied cDNA or gDNA.

Original methodology: Amplification of reference gene primers provided the estimated nucleated cell counts. The assay was immunoSEQ multiplex PCR, and TCRdb's table has in-frame clones only and misses some. The V and J calls and clone size are taken from that table; D and trimming were inferred from the DNA. The table shows about 280,000 clones, with under 90% occurring only once. The origin of this receptor is a man in his fifties with acute or convalescent COVID-19. Material: peripheral blood.

DNA for the CDR3: TGTGCCAGCAGCCCGGGACTCCCGAGCTCCTACGAGCAGTACTTC. It yields the protein CASSPGLPSSYEQYF. The J gene is TRBJ2-7, the V gene TRBV9; perhaps TRBD2 as D (6 bases). Germline assignment: CDR1 SGDLS and CDR2 YYNGEE. Trimming shortened V by 4 bases and J by 0 bases, and 14 bases separated the two germline ends. The CDR3 consists of 15 residues.